This T cell receptor (beta chain) comes out of a study of T cell changes during pregnancy in multiple sclerosis. Between the trimmed V and J ends, which lost 0 bases and 0 bases, there was a span of 17 bases. In germline, CDR1 is SGHTA, CDR2 FQGNSA. The CDR3 is 18 residues long. The method was immunoSEQ multiplex PCR; TCRdb's version includes in-frame clones alone and lacks a portion of them. The repertoire holds under 30,000 clones, with about 91% as singletons. The chain carries TRBV7-2 and TRBJ2-5; D gene uncertain. This TCR derives from a female donor with multiple sclerosis, enrolled in a pregnancy study. Sequenced material: CD8+ T cells from peripheral blood mononuclear cells, taken after pregnancy. DNA of the CDR3: TGTGCCAGCAGCTTAGCGCTGGTAAATACTTGGTACCAAGAGACCCAGTACTTC. Encoded protein: CASSLALVNTWYQETQYF.